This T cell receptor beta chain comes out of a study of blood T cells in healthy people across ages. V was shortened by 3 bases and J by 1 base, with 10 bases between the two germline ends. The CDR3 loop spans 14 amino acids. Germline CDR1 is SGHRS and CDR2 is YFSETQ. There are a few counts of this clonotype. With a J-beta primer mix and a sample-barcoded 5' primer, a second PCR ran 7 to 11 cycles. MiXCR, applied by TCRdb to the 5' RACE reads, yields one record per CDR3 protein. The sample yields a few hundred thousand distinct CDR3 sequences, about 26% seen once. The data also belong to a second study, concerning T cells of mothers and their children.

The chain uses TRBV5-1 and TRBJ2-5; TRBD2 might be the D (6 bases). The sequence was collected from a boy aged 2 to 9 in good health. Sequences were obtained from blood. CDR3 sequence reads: CASSYGAGQETQYF. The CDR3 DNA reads TGCGCCAGCAGCTACGGAGCGGGCCAAGAGACCCAGTACTTC.